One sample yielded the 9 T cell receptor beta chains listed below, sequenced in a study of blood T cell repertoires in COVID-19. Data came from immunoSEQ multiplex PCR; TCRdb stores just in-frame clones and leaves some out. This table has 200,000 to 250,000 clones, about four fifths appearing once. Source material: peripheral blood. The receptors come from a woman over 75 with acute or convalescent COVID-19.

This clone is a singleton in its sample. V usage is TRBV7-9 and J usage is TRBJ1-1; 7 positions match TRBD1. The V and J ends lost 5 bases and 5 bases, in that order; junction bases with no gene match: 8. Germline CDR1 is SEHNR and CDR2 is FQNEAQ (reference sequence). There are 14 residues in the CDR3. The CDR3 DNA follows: TGTGCCAGCAGCCCCTCGGACAGGCGGACTGAAGCTTTCTTT. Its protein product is CASSPSDRRTEAFF. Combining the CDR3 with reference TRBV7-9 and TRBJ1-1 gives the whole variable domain DTGVSQNPRHKITKRGQNVTFRCDPISEHNRLYWYRQTLGQGPEFLTYFQNEAQLEKSRLLSDRFSAERPKGSFSTLEIQRTEQGDSAMYLCASSPSDRRTEAFFGQGTRLTVV.

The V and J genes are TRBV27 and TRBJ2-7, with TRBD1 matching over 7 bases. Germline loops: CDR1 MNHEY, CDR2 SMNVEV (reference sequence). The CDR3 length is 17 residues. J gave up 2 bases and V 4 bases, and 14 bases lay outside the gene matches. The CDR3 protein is CASSYALDRLRTYEQYF. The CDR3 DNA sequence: TGTGCCAGCAGTTACGCCCTGGACAGGCTCCGTACCTACGAGCAGTACTTC.

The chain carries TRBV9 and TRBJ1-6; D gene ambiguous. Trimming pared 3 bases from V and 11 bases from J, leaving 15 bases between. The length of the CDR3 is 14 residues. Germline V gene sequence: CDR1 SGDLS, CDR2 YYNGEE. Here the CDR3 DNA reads TGTGCCAGCAGCGGGATGGAGGGCGTAACACCCCTCCACTTT. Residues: CASSGMEGVTPLHF.

CDR3 in DNA: TGTGCCAGCAGCTTATATCCGGGACAGGGAAATTCACCCCTCCACTTT. Encoded protein: CASSLYPGQGNSPLHF. The rearrangement uses TRBV7-2 and TRBJ1-6; 9 bases line up with TRBD1. This CDR3 region has 16 residues. The V gene's germline CDR1 is SGHTA and CDR2 FQGNSA. With 2 bases clipped from V and 7 bases from J, the junction kept 6 bases outside the gene matches.

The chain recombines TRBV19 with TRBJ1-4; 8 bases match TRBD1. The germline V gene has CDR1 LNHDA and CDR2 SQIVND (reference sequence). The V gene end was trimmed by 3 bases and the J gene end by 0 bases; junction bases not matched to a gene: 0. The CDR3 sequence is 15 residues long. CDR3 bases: TGTGCCAGTAGTATGACAGGGGCAACTAATGAAAAACTGTTTTTT. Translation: CASSMTGATNEKLFF.

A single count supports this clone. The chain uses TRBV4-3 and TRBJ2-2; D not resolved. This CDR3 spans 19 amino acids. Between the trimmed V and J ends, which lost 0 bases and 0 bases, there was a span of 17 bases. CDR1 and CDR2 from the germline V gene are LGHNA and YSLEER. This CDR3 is CASSQELWFGSANTGELFF. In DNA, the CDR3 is TGCGCCAGCAGCCAAGAACTTTGGTTTGGAAGCGCGAACACCGGGGAGCTGTTTTTT.

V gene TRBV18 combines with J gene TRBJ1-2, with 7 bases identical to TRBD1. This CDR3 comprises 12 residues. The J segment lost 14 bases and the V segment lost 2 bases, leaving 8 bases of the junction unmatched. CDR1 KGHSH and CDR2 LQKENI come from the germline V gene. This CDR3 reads CASSPEVRGLTF. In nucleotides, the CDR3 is TGTGCCAGCTCACCAGAAGTGAGGGGGCTGACCTTC.

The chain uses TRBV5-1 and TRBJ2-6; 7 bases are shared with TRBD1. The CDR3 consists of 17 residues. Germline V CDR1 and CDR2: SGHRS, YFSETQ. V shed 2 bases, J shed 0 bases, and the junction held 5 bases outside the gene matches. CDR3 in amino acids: CASSLNRGPSGANVLTF. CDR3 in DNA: TGCGCCAGCAGCTTAAACAGGGGACCCTCTGGGGCCAACGTCCTGACTTTC.

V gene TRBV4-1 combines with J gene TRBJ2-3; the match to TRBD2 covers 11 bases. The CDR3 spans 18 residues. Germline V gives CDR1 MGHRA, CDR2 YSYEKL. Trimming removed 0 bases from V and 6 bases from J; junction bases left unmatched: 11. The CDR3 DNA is TGCGCCAGCAGCCAAGATCCTAGCGGGGGGCTCTCGTTGGATACGCAGTATTTT. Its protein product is CASSQDPSGGLSLDTQYF.